This note documents a single T cell receptor beta chain sequence. This entry is derived from a study of T cell changes during pregnancy in multiple sclerosis. The CDR3 runs to 15 residues. V was trimmed by 4 bases and J by 4 bases, leaving 16 bases between them. Germline V lookup: CDR1 SEHNR, CDR2 FQNEAQ (reference sequence). This table comes from immunoSEQ multiplex PCR, and its TCRdb copy is limited to in-frame clones, with some not included. The repertoire holds about 68,000 clones, with approximately 90% as singletons. V gene TRBV7-9 combines with J gene TRBJ1-1, with D possibly TRBD1 on 5 matching bases. This receptor was identified in a female donor with multiple sclerosis, enrolled in a pregnancy study. The sequences come from peripheral blood, collected in the third trimester of pregnancy. The CDR3 protein is CASSSTGAGGTEAFF. The CDR3 nucleotides read TGTGCCAGCAGCTCCACAGGAGCTGGCGGCACTGAAGCTTTCTTT. Supplemented by reference TRBV7-9 and TRBJ1-1, the full variable domain reads DTGVSQNPRHKITKRGQNVTFRCDPISEHNRLYWYRQTLGQGPEFLTYFQNEAQLEKSRLLSDRFSAERPKGSFSTLEIQRTEQGDSAMYLCASSSTGAGGTEAFFGQGTRLTVV.